Listed here is a single T cell receptor beta chain. Germline values: CDR1 LGHDT, CDR2 YNNKEL (reference sequence). This CDR3 region has 16 residues. With V trimmed by 4 bases and J by 5 bases, 6 bases remained unmatched. In the original analysis: Reference gene primer amplification gave estimated nucleated cell counts. Profiling relied on immunoSEQ multiplex PCR, and the TCRdb table lists in-frame clones only, not all of them. V and J calls and clone size come straight from that table; D and trimming were deduced from the DNA. The profile shows some 50,000 clones, about nine tenths of them singletons. This sample stems from a study of blood T cell repertoires in COVID-19. The overall study: Samples came from the United States, Italy and Spain, spanning acute and convalescent COVID-19. Nucleic acid was either cDNA or gDNA, and it came from T cells, B-cell-depleted T cells, or PBMCs.

The gene calls are TRBV3-1 (or the pseudogene TRBV3-2) and TRBJ2-3, with 13 nucleotides matching TRBD2. The sequenced material came from peripheral blood. The clonotype comes from a human donor in a cohort sampled during active COVID-19. CDR3 bases: TGTGCCAGCAGCCGTTGGACTAGCGGGAGAGGAGATACGCAGTATTTT. The encoded protein is CASSRWTSGRGDTQYF.